The subject of this entry is one T cell receptor (beta chain). The sample comes from a study of T cell responses to AZD1222 COVID-19 vaccine. Method: immunoSEQ multiplex PCR; TCRdb's copy keeps in-frame clones and lacks some. This table holds 95,000 to 150,000 clones, roughly nine tenths found once. Sequencing used peripheral blood, obtained on day 0 of AZD1222 vaccination. The clonotype originates from an adult in good health.

CDR3 protein: CASSLPGGTGSYEQYF. In DNA form, the CDR3 reads TGTGCCAGCAGCCTACCTGGAGGGACAGGGTCCTACGAGCAGTACTTC. V is TRBV7-9 and J is TRBJ2-7; 9 bases are a match to TRBD1. After removal of 5 bases from V and 1 base from J, the junction contained 9 bases not matched to a gene. CDR3 length: 16 residues. CDR1 is SEHNR and CDR2 is FQNEAQ in the germline V gene (reference sequence). The variable domain in full, completed from reference TRBV7-9 and TRBJ2-7, reads DTGVSQNPRHKITKRGQNVTFRCDPISEHNRLYWYRQTLGQGPEFLTYFQNEAQLEKSRLLSDRFSAERPKGSFSTLEIQRTEQGDSAMYLCASSLPGGTGSYEQYFGPGTRLTVT.